This entry lists 2 T cell receptor beta chains sequenced from one sample in a study of blood T cell repertoires in COVID-19. TCRdb keeps only in-frame clones here, not all; method: immunoSEQ multiplex PCR. The sample includes 350,000 to 550,000 clones, approximately 90% of them seen just once. Material: PBMCs or T cells enriched from blood (not recorded which). These receptors all come from a young woman with acute COVID-19.

This clone was recorded only once. The chain has TRBV9 and TRBJ2-1, with D perhaps matching TRBD2 (5 bases). The CDR3 consists of 13 residues. V was cut by 0 bases and J by 8 bases, with 9 bases left in between. Germline V gene sequence: CDR1 SGDLS, CDR2 YYNGEE. The CDR3 protein is CASSVASSDEQFF. In DNA, the CDR3 is TGTGCCAGCAGCGTAGCTAGTAGCGATGAGCAGTTCTTC.

This clone was seen only once. CDR3 in amino acids: CASSTRQTNEKLFF. CDR3 sequence (DNA): TGTGCCAGCAGCACGCGACAGACTAATGAAAAACTGTTTTTT. The rearrangement joins TRBV28 to TRBJ1-4, with D perhaps matching TRBD1 (5 bases). The V end was cut by 6 bases, the J end by 2 bases, with 10 bases between. Per the germline V gene, CDR1 is MDHEN and CDR2 is SYDVKM. The CDR3 loop spans 14 amino acids.